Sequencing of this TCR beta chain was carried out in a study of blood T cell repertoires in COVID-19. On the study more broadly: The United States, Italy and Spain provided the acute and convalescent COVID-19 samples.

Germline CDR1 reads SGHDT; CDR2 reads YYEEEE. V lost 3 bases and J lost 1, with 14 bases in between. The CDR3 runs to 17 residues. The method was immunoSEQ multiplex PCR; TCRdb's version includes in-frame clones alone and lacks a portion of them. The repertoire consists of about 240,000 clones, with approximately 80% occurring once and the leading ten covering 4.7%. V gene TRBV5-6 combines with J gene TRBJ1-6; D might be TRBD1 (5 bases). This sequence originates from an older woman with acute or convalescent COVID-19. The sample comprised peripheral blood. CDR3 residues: CASSSIQGGSYNSPLHF. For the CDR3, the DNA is TGTGCCAGCAGCTCAATCCAGGGTGGATCCTATAATTCACCCCTCCACTTT.